This TCR beta chain was recorded in a study of beta chain features in type 1 diabetes. The sequenced template was cDNA made from the entire isolated RNA. Libraries were prepared by immunoSEQ multiplex PCR; TCRdb keeps only in-frame clonotypes and omits some of them. The sample records 600,000 to 700,000 clones, around 11% being singletons. General observations from the study: Among all four CD4+ subsets, Type 1 diabetes patients had TCRB CDR3s that were moderately but significantly shorter.

A remark on this clone: Antigen unknown.

Per germline, CDR1 LNHDA and CDR2 SQIVND (reference sequence). This CDR3 has 16 amino acids. V was clipped by 3 bases and J by 6 bases, with 20 bases between them. The chain couples TRBV19 to TRBJ1-2, with D perhaps TRBD1 (6 bases). The TCR was taken from a man in his thirties or forties with type 1 diabetes. The sequenced sample consisted of naive CD4+ T cells from blood. CDR3 sequence: CASSITGTQRLNGYTF. In DNA form, the CDR3 reads TGTGCCAGTAGTATCACAGGGACCCAACGCCTAAATGGCTACACCTTC.